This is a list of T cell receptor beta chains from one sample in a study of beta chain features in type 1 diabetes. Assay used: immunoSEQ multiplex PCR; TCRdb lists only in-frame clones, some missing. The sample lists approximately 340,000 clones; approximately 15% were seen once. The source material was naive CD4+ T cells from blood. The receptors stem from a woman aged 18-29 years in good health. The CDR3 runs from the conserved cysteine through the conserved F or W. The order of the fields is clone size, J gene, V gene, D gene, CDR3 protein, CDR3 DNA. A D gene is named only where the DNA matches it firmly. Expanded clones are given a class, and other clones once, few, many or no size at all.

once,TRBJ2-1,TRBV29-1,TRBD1,CSARQGWGNEQFF,TGCAGCGCCCGACAGGGTTGGGGCAATGAGCAGTTCTTC
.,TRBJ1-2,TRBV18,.,CASSPARFSFNYGYTF,TGTGCCAGCTCACCAGCCAGGTTTTCGTTTAACTATGGCTACACCTTC
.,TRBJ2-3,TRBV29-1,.,CSVEDGDYTDTQYF,TGCAGCGTTGAAGACGGAGACTACACAGATACGCAGTATTTT
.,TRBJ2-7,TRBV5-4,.,CASSFPLRDEQYF,TGTGCCAGCAGCTTTCCCCTTCGGGACGAGCAGTACTTC
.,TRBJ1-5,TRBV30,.,CAWSVPGGDQPQHF,TGTGCCTGGAGTGTACCGGGGGGAGATCAGCCCCAGCATTTT
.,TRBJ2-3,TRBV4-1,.,CASSRGGTDRVTDTQYF,TGCGCCAGCAGCCGAGGAGGGACCGACCGGGTCACAGATACGCAGTATTTT
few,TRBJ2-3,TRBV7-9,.,CASSPLLVQIDTQYF,TGTGCCAGCAGCCCCCTACTAGTTCAGATAGATACGCAGTATTTT
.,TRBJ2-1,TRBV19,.,CASSPWRVYNEQFF,TGTGCCAGTAGCCCCTGGAGAGTATACAATGAGCAGTTCTTC
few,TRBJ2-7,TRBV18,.,CASSPDRSSYEQYF,TGTGCCAGCTCACCGGACAGAAGCTCCTACGAGCAGTACTTC
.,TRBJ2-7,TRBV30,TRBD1,CAWRLILGQGQYF,TGTGCCTGGAGGCTTATACTGGGACAGGGGCAGTACTTC
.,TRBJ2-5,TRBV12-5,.,CASQEGRGETQYF,TGTGCTAGTCAGGAGGGCCGAGGTGAGACCCAGTACTTC
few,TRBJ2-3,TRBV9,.,CASSVAAGLSDTQYF,TGTGCCAGCAGCGTAGCGGCAGGGTTGTCAGATACGCAGTATTTT
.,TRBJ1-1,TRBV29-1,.,CSVLGQNRMQAFF,TGCAGCGTCTTAGGACAGAATAGGATGCAAGCTTTCTTT
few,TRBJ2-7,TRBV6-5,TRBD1,CASSRDRGLGEQYF,TGTGCCAGCAGCCGGGACAGGGGATTGGGGGAGCAGTACTTC
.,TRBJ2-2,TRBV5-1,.,CASSLQGYRAPGELFF,TGCGCCAGCAGCTTGCAGGGTTACAGGGCCCCCGGGGAGCTGTTTTTT
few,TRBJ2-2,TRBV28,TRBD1,CASSQGARVTGELFF,TGTGCCAGCAGTCAGGGGGCGCGGGTCACCGGGGAGCTGTTTTTT
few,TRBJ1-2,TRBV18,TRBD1,CASSPGTGNSGYTF,TGTGCCAGCTCACCCGGGACAGGGAATAGCGGCTACACCTTC
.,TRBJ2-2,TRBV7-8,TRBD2,CASSRGGHRELNTGELFF,TGTGCCAGCAGCCGGGGGGGGCACAGGGAATTGAACACCGGGGAGCTGTTTTTT
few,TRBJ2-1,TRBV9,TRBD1,CASSPSGQGPSSYNEQFF,TGTGCCAGCAGCCCCTCTGGACAGGGTCCGAGCTCCTACAATGAGCAGTTCTTC
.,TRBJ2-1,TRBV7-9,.,CASSLGATYNEQFF,TGTGCCAGCAGCTTAGGGGCCACCTACAATGAGCAGTTCTTC
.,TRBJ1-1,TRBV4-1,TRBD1,CASSPAPAGGGTEAFF,TGCGCCAGCAGCCCCGCGCCTGCAGGGGGTGGCACTGAAGCTTTCTTT
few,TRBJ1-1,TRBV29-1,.,CSVERGSGRKAFF,TGCAGCGTTGAAAGGGGGTCGGGCAGGAAAGCTTTCTTT
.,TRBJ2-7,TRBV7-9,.,CASSLQGEAHEQYF,TGTGCCAGCAGCTTACAGGGGGAGGCCCACGAGCAGTACTTC
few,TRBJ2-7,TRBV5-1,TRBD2,CASSLRLAGGLSYEQYF,TGCGCCAGCAGCTTGAGACTAGCGGGAGGGCTCTCCTACGAGCAGTACTTC
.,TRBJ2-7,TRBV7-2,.,CASSVDSPYEQYF,TGTGCCAGCAGCGTAGACAGTCCCTACGAGCAGTACTTC
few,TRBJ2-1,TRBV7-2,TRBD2,CASSLGLAWSYNEQFF,TGTGCCAGCAGCTTAGGACTAGCGTGGTCCTACAATGAGCAGTTCTTC
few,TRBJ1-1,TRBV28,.,CASSSQRDGAEAFF,TGTGCCAGCAGTAGCCAGAGGGATGGGGCTGAAGCTTTCTTT
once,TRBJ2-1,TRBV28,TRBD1,CASSFSGGRYNEQFF,TGTGCCAGCAGTTTTTCAGGGGGTAGGTACAATGAGCAGTTCTTC
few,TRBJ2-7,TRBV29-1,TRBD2,CSVGGLAGVNEQYF,TGCAGCGTTGGGGGACTAGCGGGAGTGAACGAGCAGTACTTC
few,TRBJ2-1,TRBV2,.,CASRPDTYNEQFF,TGTGCCAGCAGACCTGACACTTACAATGAGCAGTTCTTC
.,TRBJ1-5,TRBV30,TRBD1,CAWSRGPSNQPQHF,TGTGCCTGGTCTAGGGGGCCCAGCAATCAGCCCCAGCATTTT
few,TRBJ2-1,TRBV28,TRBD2,CASSLYTAGVHNEQFF,TGTGCCAGCAGTTTATATACAGCGGGAGTCCACAATGAGCAGTTCTTC
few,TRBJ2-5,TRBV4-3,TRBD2,CASSQRLAGAQETQYF,TGCGCCAGCAGCCAAAGACTAGCGGGAGCCCAAGAGACCCAGTACTTC
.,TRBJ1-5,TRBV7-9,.,CASSLDRGNQPQHF,TGTGCCAGCAGCTTAGACAGGGGCAATCAGCCCCAGCATTTT
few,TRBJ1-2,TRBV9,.,CASTHDHRVGYGYTF,TGTGCCAGCACCCACGACCACAGGGTTGGGTATGGCTACACCTTC
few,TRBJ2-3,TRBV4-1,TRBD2,CASSLTSGRRGTDTQYF,TGCGCCAGCAGCCTGACTAGCGGGAGGAGGGGGACAGATACGCAGTATTTT
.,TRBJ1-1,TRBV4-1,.,CASSQGSVAEAFF,TGCGCCAGCAGCCAAGGCTCAGTCGCTGAAGCTTTCTTT
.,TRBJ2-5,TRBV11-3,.,CASSNQREETQYF,TGTGCCAGCAGCAACCAACGGGAGGAGACCCAGTACTTC
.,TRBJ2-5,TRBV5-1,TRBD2,CASSLLATQETQYF,TGCGCCAGCAGCTTACTAGCGACACAAGAGACCCAGTACTTC
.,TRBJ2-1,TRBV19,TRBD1,CASQTGTGFYNEQFF,TGTGCCAGCCAAACCGGGACAGGGTTCTACAATGAGCAGTTCTTC
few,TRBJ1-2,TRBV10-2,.,CASSEGRYGYTF,TGCGCCAGCAGTGAGGGCCGCTATGGCTACACCTTC
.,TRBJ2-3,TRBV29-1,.,CSAPVGAGATDTQYF,TGCAGCGCCCCGGTAGGGGCCGGAGCCACAGATACGCAGTATTTT
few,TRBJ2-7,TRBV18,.,CASSPPQSSGSYEQYF,TGTGCCAGCTCACCACCCCAGTCGTCAGGCTCCTACGAGCAGTACTTC
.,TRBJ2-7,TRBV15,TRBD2,CATSGWGTSGSEREQYF,TGTGCCACCAGCGGATGGGGGACTAGCGGGAGTGAAAGGGAGCAGTACTTC
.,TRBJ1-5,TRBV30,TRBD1,CAFNRGSNQPQHF,TGTGCCTTCAACAGGGGAAGCAATCAGCCCCAGCATTTT
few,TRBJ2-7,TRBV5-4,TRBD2,CASSPPGLAAYEQYF,TGTGCCAGCAGCCCGCCGGGACTAGCGGCCTACGAGCAGTACTTC
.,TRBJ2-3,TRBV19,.,CASSMTDNLRTDTQYF,TGTGCCAGTAGTATGACAGACAACCTCCGCACAGATACGCAGTATTTT
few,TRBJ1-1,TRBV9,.,CASSVGNMNTEAFF,TGTGCCAGCAGCGTAGGAAACATGAACACTGAAGCTTTCTTT
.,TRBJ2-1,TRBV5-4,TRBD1,CASSLEGQGNYNEQFF,TGTGCCAGCAGCTTGGAAGGACAGGGAAATTACAATGAGCAGTTCTTC
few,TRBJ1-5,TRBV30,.,CAWTGASAYGGLVGNQPQHF,TGTGCCTGGACAGGTGCCTCGGCGTACGGAGGACTCGTGGGCAATCAGCCCCAGCATTTT
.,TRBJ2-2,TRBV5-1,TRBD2,CASSPRGGDTGELFF,TGCGCCAGCAGCCCCCGGGGAGGGGACACCGGGGAGCTGTTTTTT
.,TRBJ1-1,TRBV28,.,CASSLFGAEAFF,TGTGCCAGCAGTTTATTTGGAGCTGAAGCTTTCTTT
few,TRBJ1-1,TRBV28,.,CASSSLGYGGAFF,TGTGCCAGCAGTTCCCTAGGGTACGGGGGAGCTTTCTTT
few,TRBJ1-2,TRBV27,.,CASSLSRQRSNYGYTF,TGTGCCAGCAGTTTATCGAGACAGCGAAGTAACTATGGCTACACCTTC